The 16 T cell receptor beta chains presented below share a single source sample, sequenced in a study of Ad26.COV2.S vaccination and SARS-CoV-2 variants. Sample treatment: 19 received Ad26.COV2.S at low or high dose, single or two shots; several received placebo; per-sample allocation not given. Sampling was done on day 63 after the first vaccine or placebo injection. Only in-frame clones appear in the TCRdb table, and some are missing; sequencing was by immunoSEQ multiplex PCR. This table has approximately 410,000 clones, over 80% appearing once. Sequenced material: peripheral blood, taken in a trial of Ad26.COV2.S vaccine versus placebo. Receptors were obtained from a person between 18 and 65 years old who received the Ad26.COV2.S COVID-19 vaccine or a placebo.

The chain links TRBV9 to TRBJ1-2; TRBD1 agrees at 8 bases. The CDR3 length is 12 residues. Germline CDR1 is SGDLS and CDR2 is YYNGEE. V was clipped by 5 bases and J by 6 bases; unmatched bases: 3. CDR3 DNA sequence: TGTGCCAGCAGGGACAGGGTGAATGGCTACACCTTC. It is translated as CASRDRVNGYTF.

CDR3 bases: TGCGCCAGCAGCTCGGGGTCCCTTCGAGACCCTGGAGATACGCAGTATTTT. Protein product: CASSSGSLRDPGDTQYF. The chain couples TRBV5-1 to TRBJ2-3, with D possibly TRBD2 on 5 matching bases. V was trimmed by 3 bases and J by 5 bases, leaving 22 bases between them. The germline gives CDR1 SGHRS, CDR2 YFSETQ. This CDR3 spans 17 amino acids. The full variable domain, its missing parts supplied by reference TRBV5-1 and TRBJ2-3, is KAGVTQTPRYLIKTRGQQVTLSCSPISGHRSVSWYQQTPGQGLQFLFEYFSETQRNKGNFPGRFSGRQFSNSRSEMNVSTLELGDSALYLCASSSGSLRDPGDTQYFGPGTRLTVL.

The genes are TRBV11-2 and TRBJ2-7, with TRBD2 matching over 7 bases. The ends lost 3 bases at V and 2 bases at J; junction bases unmatched: 4. Germline V gene sequence: CDR1 SGHAT, CDR2 FQNNGV. This CDR3 contains 14 residues. DNA for the CDR3: TGTGCCAGCAGCTTTGGGGGGGAGACCTACGAGCAGTACTTC. The encoded protein is CASSFGGETYEQYF.

This clone showed up just once. V gene TRBV11-2 combines with J gene TRBJ1-4; D is possibly TRBD1 (5 bases). This CDR3 has 16 amino acids. Deletions cut 4 bases from V and 6 bases from J, with 18 bases between. Germline CDR1 and CDR2: SGHAT and FQNNGV. CDR3 sequence reads: CASSSRPEGVYEKLFF. CDR3 DNA: TGTGCCAGCAGCTCTAGACCCGAAGGGGTTTATGAAAAACTGTTTTTT.

J is TRBJ1-6 and V is TRBV5-1; D is ambiguous. V shed 8 bases and J shed 4 bases, with 16 bases lying between them. Looked up from germline, CDR1 is SGHRS and CDR2 is YFSETQ. The CDR3 runs 15 residues. Here the CDR3 reads CASSLGRQYNSPLHF. The CDR3, as DNA: TGCGCCAGTAGTCTAGGAAGGCAATATAATTCACCCCTCCACTTT.

The gene calls are TRBV27 and TRBJ1-2, with TRBD1 identical over 8 bases. The trim removed 5 bases at V and 3 bases at J, leaving 8 bases unmatched. Germline V gives CDR1 MNHEY, CDR2 SMNVEV (reference sequence). This CDR3 spans 15 amino acids. CDR3 coding DNA: TGTGCCAGCAGTCGAGGACAGGGTGAGGACTATGGCTACACCTTC. Amino acid sequence: CASSRGQGEDYGYTF.

This clone was picked up a small number of times. The chain has TRBV5-1 and TRBJ2-3; D not certain. CDR1 is SGHRS and CDR2 is YFSETQ in the germline V gene. V gave up 4 bases and J gave up 1 base, with 13 bases separating them. The CDR3 sequence is 15 residues long. The CDR3: CASSRLSDRTDTQYF. For the CDR3, the DNA is TGCGCCAGCAGCCGACTCTCCGATCGCACAGATACGCAGTATTTT.

The V and J genes are TRBV6-5 and TRBJ1-3; D is unclear. Germline V gives CDR1 MNHEY, CDR2 SVGAGI. This CDR3 comprises 15 residues. Trimming took off 8 bases at V and 4 bases at J, with 18 bases between the two ends. Here the CDR3 reads CASRGPNFFGNTIYF. CDR3 in DNA: TGTGCCAGCCGAGGTCCCAATTTTTTCGGAAACACCATATATTTT.

The CDR3 region is CAISESNLVTGAGSPLHF. As DNA, the CDR3 is TGTGCCATCAGTGAGTCCAATCTAGTGACAGGCGCCGGTTCACCCCTCCACTTT. The rearrangement links TRBV10-3 to TRBJ1-6; tentative D call: TRBD1 (6 bases). Trimming took 0 bases from V and 9 from J, leaving 21 bases between them. Germline values: CDR1 ENHRY, CDR2 SYGVKD. The length of the CDR3 is 18 residues.

The chain links TRBV20-1 to TRBJ2-3, with 7 bases identical to TRBD1. V lost 3 bases, J lost 4 bases, and 7 bases stayed unmatched. CDR3 size: 14 residues. Looked up from germline, CDR1 is DFQATT and CDR2 is SNEGSKA (reference sequence). This CDR3 is CSASHDRAADTQYF. CDR3 nucleotide sequence: TGCAGTGCTAGTCACGACAGGGCCGCAGATACGCAGTATTTT.

The rearrangement links TRBV5-1 to TRBJ2-3; D assignment may be TRBD1 or TRBD2 (5 bases each). Deletions cut 4 bases from V and 2 bases from J, with 20 bases between. Germline CDR1 reads SGHRS; CDR2 reads YFSETQ. The length of the CDR3 is 17 residues. Written as DNA, the CDR3 is TGCGCCAGCAGCCCATCCACCGGGACCATCACCACAGATACGCAGTATTTT. Translating gives CASSPSTGTITTDTQYF.

This clone was picked up one time. The chain is built from TRBV2 and TRBJ1-2, with D perhaps TRBD1 (5 bases). The CDR3 length is 15 residues. Germline-derived CDR1 and CDR2 are SNHLY and FYNNEI. Trimming removed 6 bases from V and 8 bases from J, with 22 bases in between. The CDR3 nucleotides are TGTGCCAGCAGGGGAAGCTCTGGGGGGTCGGAAGGCTACACCTTC. Amino acid sequence: CASRGSSGGSEGYTF.

The rearrangement links TRBV30 to TRBJ1-3; no reliable D call. Deletions cut 5 bases from V and 0 bases from J, with 11 bases between. This CDR3 spans 14 amino acids. Germline values: CDR1 GTSNPN, CDR2 SVGIG (reference sequence). The CDR3 bases are TGTGCCTGGTACTACGGTGACTCTGGAAACACCATATATTTT. It codes for CAWYYGDSGNTIYF.

The chain has TRBV7-6 and TRBJ2-2; no reliable D call. The CDR3 has 16 amino acids. V lost 1 base and J 2 bases, leaving 11 bases between the germline ends. From germline, CDR1 is SGHVS and CDR2 FNYEAQ. The CDR3 is CASSLGFAKNTGELFF. DNA for the CDR3: TGTGCCAGCAGCTTAGGGTTTGCCAAAAACACCGGGGAGCTGTTTTTT.

This clone was picked up one time. This sequence joins TRBV18 and TRBJ2-2; 11 bases line up with TRBD2. The germline CDR1 and CDR2 sequences are KGHSH and LQKENI. CDR3 length: 15 residues. The V and J ends lost 6 bases and 4 bases, in that order; junction bases with no gene match: 4. DNA of the CDR3: TGTGCCAGCTCGCGGACTAGCGGGTCCACCGGGGAGCTGTTTTTT. Protein sequence: CASSRTSGSTGELFF. The complete variable domain, with remaining parts taken from reference TRBV18 and TRBJ2-2, reads NAGVMQNPRHLVRRRGQEARLRCSPMKGHSHVYWYRQLPEEGLKFMVYLQKENIIDESGMPKERFSAEFPKEGPSILRIQQVVRGDSAAYFCASSRTSGSTGELFFGEGSRLTVL.

The V and J genes are TRBV19 and TRBJ1-1; 8 bases are a match to TRBD1. This CDR3 region has 14 residues. Trimming at V came to 5 bases and at J to 1 base, leaving 3 bases not matched to a gene. Germline-derived CDR1 and CDR2 are LNHDA and SQIVND (reference sequence). CDR3 DNA sequence: TGTGCCAGTAGTCTGGGGACAGGGAACACTGAAGCTTTCTTT. As protein: CASSLGTGNTEAFF.